The entry below gives a single TCR beta chain sequence along with its context. This clone's antigen is unknown. No base quality information exists; no much larger clone differs at one position. The sample is drawn from a study of CD8 T cells in Susac syndrome (dated by TCRdb to between 2019 and 2020). Turning to the overall study: Of the Susac syndrome patients who were sequenced, under 10 were in clinical remission while about six had clinically active disease. At blood withdrawal, Susac syndrome patients were either therapy-naive, taking corticosteroids (in some cases with IVIg as well), or taking IVIg alone. The study used repertoire sequencing to test whether antigen drove CD8+ T cell activation and differentiation in Susac syndrome. CD8+ T cell repertoire clonality was compared between about a dozen healthy donors, about 14 Susac syndrome patients and approximately 15 multiple sclerosis patients. Points the paper makes about the study in general: The TCR sequencing and HLA analysis was acknowledged to have included a relatively small number of individuals. Looking at Susac-specific public clones, the researchers identified fewer than 20 in the total CD8+ repertoire and roughly 5 in the CD8+ TEMRA repertoire. CD8+ repertoires in Susac syndrome showed clonal expansion, which was highest in CD8+ TEMRA cells and was greater in clinically active patients than in remitting patients.

High-throughput TCR beta sequencing profiled peripheral blood CD8+ and CD4+ T cells from healthy donors, Susac syndrome patients and multiple sclerosis patients. Susac syndrome patients met recently defined diagnostic criteria for definite or probable disease. Bulk CD8+ and CD4+ T cells were purified magnetically by negative isolation, whereas CD8+ TEMRA cells were enriched by FACS. Blood was drawn into EDTA tubes, processed within 24 hours, and PBMCs were isolated by density gradient centrifugation. PBMCs intended for TCR sequencing were cryopreserved in liquid nitrogen and were subsequently thawed in a 37 degrees C water bath. The sorted or isolated CD4+, CD8+ and CD8+ TEMRA cells reached a purity of at least 90%. RNA was extracted with the RNeasy kit and 0.5 to 1 ug was reverse transcribed using random hexamers. The immunoSEQ multiplex PCR assay, covering 54 Vbeta and 13 Jbeta segments, was used to amplify TCR beta CDR3 regions. Bias from PCR amplification was corrected by using a synthetic template baseline for primer optimization and for computational correction. The authors processed their data as follows. Reads were assigned to V, D and J genes according to IMGT and analyzed in immunoSEQ Analyzer, with only productive sequences retained. Clonality was calculated as one minus the Shannon entropy normalized by log2 of the number of productive unique sequences. For each patient and control, public and private clones were evaluated within the 100 most prevalent clones. Susac-specific clones were defined as absent from healthy and MS cohorts, about 1,100 published viral clones and other ImmuneACCESS disease sequences. TCRdb cleaned the public reads at Q25 with fastp, built clones with MiXCR and kept in-frame beta chains. Each entry is one CDR3 protein sequence, shown with its most common DNA and genes. The V and J calls were not made by the authors but by TCRdb's processing. For this sample there are 80,000 to 95,000 distinct CDR3 sequences; 85% to 95% appear just once. Approximately 0.9% of the sample is held by the ten biggest clonotypes.

Trimming takes 0 bases off V and 3 bases off J; junction bases not matched to a gene: 3. The cysteine opens and the phenylalanine closes a CDR3 of 15 amino acids. Just CDR3 DNA is preserved here, 45 bases in frame from base 1. The TCR was taken from a human donor with Susac syndrome. The V gene is TRBV12-3 or TRBV12-4 and the J gene is TRBJ2-5, with 8 bases in between that match TRBD1. The specimen sequenced was CD8+ T cells from PBMCs. The CDR3 region has the sequence CASSLAPTGEETQYF. The nucleotide sequence reads as follows: TGTGCCAGCAGTTTAGCGCCGACAGGGGAAGAGACCCAGTACTTC.